This TCR beta chain was captured by sequencing in a study of T-cell memory formation after mild COVID-19. Across the whole study: Largely, the TCR clusters proved donor specific.

The study, taken as a whole, reports: Memory from before infection featured some responding clones, which suggests cross-reactive memory joined. Clones that shrank (day 15 to 85) were balanced CD4/CD8, whereas later expanders leaned CD4+.

5'RACE primed from the constant segment yielded TCR alpha and TCR beta cDNA libraries bearing sample barcodes and UMIs. TCRdb reprocessed the 5' RACE reads with MiXCR, giving one entry per CDR3 protein. This table holds about 270,000 distinct CDR3 sequences, roughly 17% found once. With 3 bases removed from V and 0 bases from J, the gap between germline ends came to 8 bases. CDR3 size: 14 residues. A note on this clonotype: Its specificity is not known.

The origin of this receptor is a man in his late teens or twenties who had mild COVID-19 (a few samples of this study predate the infection). Cell type and time point are not known. This chain links TRBV12-3 or TRBV12-4 with TRBJ1-1, with D uncertain. The specimen was PBMCs or a T cell subset sorted from them (not recorded which). CDR3 in amino acids: CASSLAAVNTEAFF. For the CDR3, the DNA is TGTGCCAGCAGTTTGGCGGCAGTGAACACTGAAGCTTTCTTT.